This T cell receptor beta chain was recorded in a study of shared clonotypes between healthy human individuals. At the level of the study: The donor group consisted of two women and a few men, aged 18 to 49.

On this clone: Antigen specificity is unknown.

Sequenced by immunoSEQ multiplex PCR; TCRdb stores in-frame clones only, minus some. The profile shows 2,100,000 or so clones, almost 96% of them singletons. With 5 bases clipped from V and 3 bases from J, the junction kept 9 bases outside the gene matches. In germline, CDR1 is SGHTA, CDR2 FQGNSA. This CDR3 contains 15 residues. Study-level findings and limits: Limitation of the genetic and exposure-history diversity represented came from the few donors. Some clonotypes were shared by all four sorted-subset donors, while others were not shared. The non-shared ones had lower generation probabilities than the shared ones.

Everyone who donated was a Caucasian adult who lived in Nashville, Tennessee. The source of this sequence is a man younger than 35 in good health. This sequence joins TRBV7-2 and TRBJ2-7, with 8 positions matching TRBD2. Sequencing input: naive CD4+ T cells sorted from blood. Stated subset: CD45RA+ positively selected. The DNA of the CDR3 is TGTGCCAGCAGCCCTCGAGGGAGCGGGAGCTACGAGCAGTACTTC. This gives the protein CASSPRGSGSYEQYF.